This entry lists 27 T cell receptor beta chains sequenced from one sample in a study of regulatory T cells in long-lasting Graves disease. Time point described: newly diagnosed GD, antithyroid drugs for less than 3 months. Preparation of the TCR library used RNA extracted from PBMCs. HTBI primers from iRepertoire and Arm-PCR of CDR3 regions yielded the TCR beta libraries. TCRdb fed the multiplex PCR reads into MiXCR, producing one record per CDR3 protein. The sample shows under 450,000 distinct CDR3 sequences, approximately 10% of them seen only once. The same sample was also used in a study of T cells in Graves' hyperthyroidism and ophthalmopathy.

The input for sequencing was peripheral blood mononuclear cells (PBMCs), taken at new diagnosis, from a patient treated with antithyroid drugs. The receptor set was obtained from a woman under 30 with Graves disease.

This clonotype has at least ten counts. The gene calls are TRBV11-2 and TRBJ2-7, with TRBD2 as a possible D gene (5 bases). CDR3 length: 13 amino acids. The germline V gene has CDR1 SGHAT and CDR2 FQNNGV. Trimming removed 4 bases at V and 3 bases at J, with 10 bases between. CDR3 bases: TGTGCCAGCAGCTCAAGGACTGTCTACGAGCAGTACTTC. Protein: CASSSRTVYEQYF.

This CDR3 reads CASSSDPVGTEAFF. Here the CDR3 DNA reads TGTGCCAGCAGCTCGGACCCCGTGGGGACTGAAGCTTTCTTT. This rearrangement joins TRBV5-6 to TRBJ1-1; no clear D gene. CDR3 length equals 14 residues. CDR1 and CDR2 (germline): SGHDT, YYEEEE. With 3 bases removed from V and 5 bases from J, the gap between germline ends came to 14 bases.

This clonotype occurred a few times. This sequence joins TRBV13 and TRBJ2-1; TRBD1 might be the D (7 bases). V lost 5 bases, J lost 10 bases, and 12 bases lay in between. The CDR3 loop spans 12 amino acids. Per germline, CDR1 PRHDT and CDR2 FYEKMQ (reference sequence). CDR3 amino acids: CASSRAGQEQFF. The CDR3 DNA follows: TGTGCCAGCAGCCGCGCGGGACAGGAGCAGTTCTTC. The full variable domain, its missing parts supplied by reference TRBV13 and TRBJ2-1, is AAGVIQSPRHLIKEKRETATLKCYPIPRHDTVYWYQQGPGQDPQFLISFYEKMQSDKGSIPDRFSAQQFSDYHSELNMSSLELGDSALYFCASSRAGQEQFFGPGTRLTVL.

In this sample, this clonotype turned up many times. The J gene is TRBJ2-5, the V gene TRBV29-1; D gene uncertain. The germline V and J ends were trimmed by 0 bases and 2 bases, with 10 bases remaining between them. The CDR3 has 14 residues. CDR1 and CDR2 (germline): SQVTM, ANQGSEA. The CDR3, as DNA: TGCAGCGTTGAAGAGGATAGATTTCAAGAGACCCAGTACTTC. Protein sequence: CSVEEDRFQETQYF.

In its sample, this clonotype was seen many times. J is TRBJ2-3 and V is TRBV20-1; D is unclear. The germline V gene has CDR1 DFQATT and CDR2 SNEGSKA (reference sequence). The CDR3 runs 13 residues. V gave up 1 base and J gave up 5 bases, with 10 bases separating them. This CDR3 is CSARVIAGDTQYF. For the CDR3, the DNA is TGCAGTGCTAGAGTTATAGCCGGAGATACGCAGTATTTT.

The rearrangement uses TRBV20-1 and TRBJ2-3, with D perhaps given as TRBD1 or TRBD2 (5 bases each). Germline V gives CDR1 DFQATT, CDR2 SNEGSKA (reference sequence). The CDR3 runs 13 residues. V shed 5 bases and J shed 1 base, with 10 bases lying between them. In DNA form, the CDR3 reads TGCAGTGCTTGCCAGGGACGCACAGATACGCAGTATTTT. Translated: CSACQGRTDTQYF.

The rearrangement links TRBV6-2 or TRBV6-3 to TRBJ1-1; 8 positions match TRBD1. The length of the CDR3 is 13 residues. J gave up 1 base and V 10 bases, and 5 bases lay outside the gene matches. Germline V CDR1 and CDR2: MNHEY, SVGEGT. CDR3 in DNA: TGTGCCAACCGACAGGGGCCGAACACTGAAGCTTTCTTT. It codes for CANRQGPNTEAFF.

In this sample, this clonotype turned up many times. This chain joins TRBV11-2 and TRBJ1-1, with D unresolved. Germline CDR1 SGHAT, CDR2 FQNNGV. V was cut by 4 bases and J by 4 bases, with 13 bases left in between. The length of the CDR3 is 14 residues. Here the CDR3 reads CASSWSAFGTEAFF. Here the CDR3 DNA reads TGTGCCAGCAGCTGGAGTGCCTTCGGCACTGAAGCTTTCTTT.

This clonotype was observed at least ten times. This sequence joins TRBV19 and TRBJ1-2; 11 nucleotides match TRBD1. This CDR3 is built from 17 residues. With 3 bases clipped from V and 8 bases from J, the junction kept 14 bases outside the gene matches. CDR1 is LNHDA, CDR2 SQIVND, per germline (reference sequence). CDR3 protein: CASSMLPGQGVSGGYTF. In DNA, the CDR3 is TGTGCCAGTAGTATGCTGCCGGGACAGGGGGTATCGGGCGGCTACACCTTC.

This clonotype was found many times. This chain joins TRBV5-1 and TRBJ2-1; D ambiguous. V was cut by 0 bases and J by 6 bases, with 28 bases left in between. Germline CDR1 reads SGHRS; CDR2 reads YFSETQ. This CDR3 has 20 residues. The CDR3 region is CASSLAPTMGRRWGSNEQFF. The CDR3 bases are TGCGCCAGCAGCTTGGCACCGACAATGGGCCGCCGATGGGGTTCCAATGAGCAGTTCTTC.

This clonotype was recorded many times. The chain combines TRBV20-1 with TRBJ2-3; TRBD2 matches 12 bases. Germline CDR1 and CDR2: DFQATT and SNEGSKA (reference sequence). V trimming: 5 bases; J trimming: 2 bases; junction bases outside the gene matches: 5. The CDR3 has 15 residues. The CDR3 region is CSAEWTSGITDTQYF. As DNA, the CDR3 is TGCAGTGCTGAGTGGACTAGCGGGATCACAGATACGCAGTATTTT.

This clonotype was counted a few times. This chain joins TRBV10-3 and TRBJ2-1, with 7 nucleotides matching TRBD1. CDR1 ENHRY and CDR2 SYGVKD come from the germline V gene. The CDR3 runs to 13 residues. Trimming at V came to 9 bases and at J to 9 bases, leaving 11 bases not matched to a gene. The CDR3 loop is CAMRIQGFSEQFF. The CDR3 DNA sequence: TGTGCCATGCGAATACAGGGGTTCAGTGAGCAGTTCTTC.

By its share, this clonotype is medium-sized. The V call is TRBV28, the J call TRBJ1-1; D is undetermined. The CDR3 consists of 16 residues. The germline V gene has CDR1 MDHEN and CDR2 SYDVKM. Trimming left V 6 bases short and J 1 base short, with 18 bases between. CDR3 region: CASSAITANENTEAFF. The CDR3 DNA is TGTGCCAGCAGCGCCATCACAGCGAACGAGAACACTGAAGCTTTCTTT.

The sample holds a few counts of this clonotype. The chain recombines TRBV6-2 or TRBV6-3 with TRBJ2-1, with a weak D call TRBD2 (5 bases). Germline V CDR1 and CDR2: MNHEY, SVGEGT. V lost 2 bases and J 3 bases, leaving 5 bases between the germline ends. The length of the CDR3 is 13 residues. In DNA, the CDR3 is TGTGCCAGCAGTTACCGGGGCTACAATGAGCAGTTCTTC. Translation gives CASSYRGYNEQFF.

This clonotype was detected only a few times. The genes are TRBV19 and TRBJ2-3; no reliable D call. CDR1 and CDR2 (germline): LNHDA, SQIVND (reference sequence). CDR3 size: 16 residues. V was trimmed by 6 bases and J by 2 bases, leaving 18 bases between them. CDR3 nucleotides: TGTGCCAGTAGCAGGTACCCTGAAACAATCACAGATACGCAGTATTTT. Its translation is CASSRYPETITDTQYF.

This clonotype came up many times. This sequence joins TRBV6-5 and TRBJ1-1, with TRBD1 matching over 9 bases. The V segment lost 2 bases and the J segment 0 bases; nucleotides outside the gene matches: 22. The CDR3 has 22 residues. Germline-derived CDR1 and CDR2 are MNHEY and SVGAGI. CDR3 protein: CASSYPIKGTGTVRKLNTEAFF. The CDR3 coding sequence is TGTGCCAGCAGTTACCCGATAAAAGGGACAGGGACGGTTCGTAAGCTGAACACTGAAGCTTTCTTT.

This clonotype appeared many times. The chain couples TRBV27 to TRBJ1-6, with D possibly being TRBD1 (5 bases). Trimming cost V 1 base and J 0 bases, with 10 bases left between them. Germline V gives CDR1 MNHEY, CDR2 SMNVEV (reference sequence). The CDR3 spans 17 residues. In nucleotides, the CDR3 is TGTGCCAGCAGTTTATGGGGCAGGAGCTCCTATAATTCACCCCTCCACTTT. Its translation is CASSLWGRSSYNSPLHF.

This sequence joins TRBV27 and TRBJ2-1, with D tentatively TRBD2 (6 bases). This CDR3 contains 15 residues. Looked up from germline, CDR1 is MNHEY and CDR2 is SMNVEV (reference sequence). The germline V and J ends were trimmed by 3 bases and 2 bases, with 11 bases remaining between them. CDR3 nucleotides: TGTGCCAGCAGTTTTCGTAGCGGCACCTACAATGAGCAGTTCTTC. This encodes CASSFRSGTYNEQFF.

This sequence joins TRBV27 and TRBJ2-1; D call uncertain. This CDR3 contains 13 residues. CDR1 is MNHEY and CDR2 is SMNVEV in the germline V gene (reference sequence). V lost 3 bases and J 5 bases, leaving 8 bases between the germline ends. DNA for the CDR3: TGTGCCAGCAGTTTCCCCCCTAACAATGAGCAGTTCTTC. Encoded protein: CASSFPPNNEQFF.

This clonotype was seen many times. The chain couples TRBV6-1 to TRBJ1-2, with 9 bases lining up with TRBD1. The V gene's germline CDR1 is MNHNS and CDR2 SASEGT. This CDR3 comprises 14 residues. V lost 6 bases to trimming and J lost 7 bases; unmatched junction nucleotides: 9. The CDR3 nucleotides read TGTGCCAGCAGCGACCCCGGACAGGGGAGTGGCTACACCTTC. Translation: CASSDPGQGSGYTF.

This clonotype occurred many times. The chain carries TRBV6-5 and TRBJ2-1, with D unresolved. The germline V gene has CDR1 MNHEY and CDR2 SVGAGI. This CDR3 contains 12 residues. V was trimmed by 2 bases and J by 10 bases, leaving 9 bases between them. The CDR3 spells CASSYRRREQFF. DNA of the CDR3: TGTGCCAGCAGTTACCGTAGGCGGGAGCAGTTCTTC.

As regards this clonotype: At one of its ends the junction is not consistent with the germline gene, which may arise from a read error. The chain combines TRBV12-3 or TRBV12-4 with TRBJ1-3; the D is unclear. The CDR3 length is 13 residues. The CDR3 sequence is CGSRGVAGNTIYF. The CDR3 region has the DNA TGTGGCAGCCGCGGGGTAGCTGGAAACACCATATATTTT.

With regard to this clonotype: A much bigger clone sits one base away, suggesting this may be a read error. The chain carries TRBV28 and TRBJ2-7; the D gene is possibly TRBD1 (6 bases). Per the germline V gene, CDR1 is MDHEN and CDR2 is SYDVKM. V was clipped by 1 base and J by 2 bases, with 18 bases between them. The CDR3 is 17 amino acids. CDR3 protein: CASSLFFGRRTAYEQYF. The CDR3 nucleotides are TGTGCCAGCAGTTTATTTTTCGGTCGGAGGACAGCCTACGAGCAGTACTTC.

This clonotype has ten or more counts. The CDR3 nucleotides read TGTGCTAGTGGACCGGGACAGGGTACTTACGAGCAGTACTTC. It codes for CASGPGQGTYEQYF. The V and J genes are TRBV12-5 and TRBJ2-7, with 9 nucleotides matching TRBD1. With V trimmed by 6 bases and J by 4 bases, 7 bases remained unmatched. Germline CDR1 LGHNT, CDR2 FRNRAP. The CDR3 spans 14 residues.

Concerning this clonotype itself: A much larger clonotype is one base distant, so this may be a read error. The genes are TRBV6-2 or TRBV6-3 and TRBJ1-5; D unclear. CDR3 length: 17 amino acids. The germline V and J ends were trimmed by 6 bases and 3 bases, with 21 bases remaining between them. Per the germline V gene, CDR1 is MNHEY and CDR2 is SVGEGT. CDR3 coding DNA: TGTGCCAGCAGGACCCCGTCCGGCGGAGGTCTCAATCAGCCCCAGCATTTT. It translates to CASRTPSGGGLNQPQHF.

The sample holds a few counts of this clonotype. The V gene is TRBV6-1, the J gene TRBJ2-7, with TRBD1 matching over 9 bases. The junction had 13 bases not matched to a gene; V was cut back by 6 bases and J by 1 base. CDR3 length: 17 residues. From germline, CDR1 is MNHNS and CDR2 SASEGT. The CDR3 loop reads CASSHRPGQGFSYEQYV. Here the CDR3 DNA reads TGTGCCAGCAGCCACCGTCCGGGACAGGGCTTTTCCTACGAGCAGTACGTC.

In its sample, this clonotype was seen many times. V gene TRBV12-5 combines with J gene TRBJ2-5, with 12 bases that match TRBD2. CDR1 is LGHNT and CDR2 is FRNRAP in the germline V gene. The J segment lost 0 bases and the V segment lost 2 bases, leaving 10 bases of the junction unmatched. The length of the CDR3 is 19 residues. CDR3 sequence: CASGLLRILAGGNQETQYF. In DNA form, the CDR3 reads TGTGCTAGTGGTTTGCTACGGATTCTAGCGGGGGGGAACCAAGAGACCCAGTACTTC. The complete variable domain, with remaining parts taken from reference TRBV12-5 and TRBJ2-5, reads DARVTQTPRHKVTEMGQEVTMRCQPILGHNTVFWYRQTMMQGLELLAYFRNRAPLDDSGMPKDRFSAEMPDATLATLKIQPSEPRDSAVYFCASGLLRILAGGNQETQYFGPGTRLLVL.